What follows are 12 T cell receptor beta chains derived from one specimen sequenced in a study of CD8 T cells in ankylosing spondylitis. TCRdb reprocessed the 5' RACE reads via MiXCR and lists one record per CDR3 protein. The sample gives 310,000 or so distinct CDR3 sequences, 15% to 20% of which show up once; 7.5% to 9% is in the top ten. Sequencing was performed on blood, either unsorted or a sorted T cell fraction (not recorded which). All receptors derive from a male donor with ankylosing spondylitis or in good health (not recorded which).

The chain has TRBV7-9 and TRBJ1-1; 10 positions match TRBD1. In germline, CDR1 is SEHNR, CDR2 FQNEAQ (reference sequence). V was pared by 5 bases and J by 1 base, with 4 bases of the junction left unmatched. CDR3 length: 15 residues. CDR3 in amino acids: CASSTWDRGNTEAFF. As DNA, the CDR3 is TGTGCCAGCAGCACTTGGGACAGGGGGAACACTGAAGCTTTCTTT. The whole variable domain, filled in from reference TRBV7-9 and TRBJ1-1, reads DTGVSQNPRHKITKRGQNVTFRCDPISEHNRLYWYRQTLGQGPEFLTYFQNEAQLEKSRLLSDRFSAERPKGSFSTLEIQRTEQGDSAMYLCASSTWDRGNTEAFFGQGTRLTVV.

V and J are TRBV28 and TRBJ2-7, with D possibly TRBD1 on 5 matching bases. The CDR3 is made up of 13 amino acids. Germline V gives CDR1 MDHEN, CDR2 SYDVKM. The V gene lost 4 bases and the J gene lost 2 bases, with 9 bases spanning the gap. The CDR3 spells CASSSGPTYEQYV. DNA for the CDR3: TGTGCCAGCAGTTCAGGGCCGACCTACGAGCAGTACGTC.

The gene calls are TRBV24-1 and TRBJ2-5; weak D call: TRBD1 (5 bases). The CDR3 is 16 amino acids. V was pared by 0 bases and J by 4 bases, with 14 bases between. Looked up from germline, CDR1 is KGHDR and CDR2 is SFDVKD. The CDR3 DNA is TGTGCCACCAGTGATTTGCGGCAGGGTATTGGAGAGACCCAGTACTTC. Translating gives CATSDLRQGIGETQYF.

Only a few counts were recorded for this clonotype. The rearrangement links TRBV12-3 or TRBV12-4 to TRBJ2-5; TRBD1 matches at 7 bases. This CDR3 is built from 14 residues. The V segment lost 5 bases and the J segment 5 bases; nucleotides outside the gene matches: 8. The CDR3 nucleotides are TGTGCCAGCAGTCCCAGACAGGGCGGTGAGACCCAGTACTTC. Its protein product is CASSPRQGGETQYF.

This chain links TRBV15 with TRBJ2-3; a weak D match, TRBD2 (6 bases). The CDR3 covers 15 residues. Germline values: CDR1 LNHNV, CDR2 YYDKDF (reference sequence). The V end was cut by 8 bases, the J end by 4 bases, with 19 bases between. This CDR3 reads CATSRETSLADTQYF. The CDR3 nucleotides read TGTGCCACCTCACGCGAGACTAGTTTGGCAGATACGCAGTATTTT.

This clonotype turned up a few times. This chain links TRBV20-1 with TRBJ2-3; D is unresolved. Trimming stripped 8 bases from V and 0 bases from J, with 15 bases between. The germline CDR1 and CDR2 sequences are DFQATT and SNEGSKA (reference sequence). This CDR3 contains 14 residues. The CDR3 is CSTTELSSTDTQYF. CDR3 coding DNA: TGCAGTACCACGGAACTATCAAGCACAGATACGCAGTATTTT.

The chain is built from TRBV5-6 and TRBJ1-1; D is possibly TRBD1 (6 bases). The CDR3 consists of 14 residues. V lost 4 bases, J lost 1 base, and 11 bases lay in between. Per the germline V gene, CDR1 is SGHDT and CDR2 is YYEEEE. This chain's CDR3 is CASSRTGPNTEAFF. CDR3 nucleotide sequence: TGTGCCAGCAGCCGTACAGGGCCGAACACTGAAGCTTTCTTT.

This clonotype was counted only a few times. The V call is TRBV3-1, the J call TRBJ1-2; D perhaps matches TRBD1 (5 bases). Trimming took off 3 bases at V and 7 bases at J, with 21 bases between the two ends. In germline, CDR1 is LGHDT, CDR2 YNNKEL (reference sequence). The CDR3 consists of 16 residues. The CDR3 coding sequence is TGTGCCAGCAGCCACCGGGACCGAGCCTTGAGGGGTGGCTACACCTTC. Its protein product is CASSHRDRALRGGYTF.

The rearrangement uses TRBV6-2 or TRBV6-3 and TRBJ2-6; 12 bases line up with TRBD1. After removal of 2 bases from V and 4 bases from J, the junction contained 12 bases not matched to a gene. Germline V gene sequence: CDR1 MNHEY, CDR2 SVGEGT. CDR3 length: 20 residues. The chain's CDR3 is CASSYRPGQGAIRGANVLTF. As DNA, the CDR3 is TGTGCCAGCAGTTACCGTCCGGGACAGGGGGCCATCAGAGGGGCCAACGTCCTGACTTTC.

This clonotype was counted many times. J is TRBJ1-2 and V is TRBV4-1, with D possibly being TRBD1 (6 bases). CDR3 length: 13 amino acids. Trimming stripped 6 bases from V and 2 bases from J, with 10 bases between. Germline V lookup: CDR1 MGHRA, CDR2 YSYEKL. CDR3 amino acids: CASRRDTNYGYTF. The CDR3 bases are TGCGCCAGCAGGCGGGACACGAACTATGGCTACACCTTC.

This clonotype was seen repeatedly, ten times or more. The chain employs TRBV20-1 and TRBJ1-2; 10 bases are a match to TRBD1. The germline gives CDR1 DFQATT, CDR2 SNEGSKA (reference sequence). This CDR3 comprises 14 residues. Trimming at V came to 0 bases and at J to 8 bases, leaving 6 bases not matched to a gene. The CDR3 here is CSAREFGTGEGYTF. CDR3 in DNA: TGCAGTGCTAGAGAGTTTGGGACAGGGGAAGGCTACACCTTC.

This clonotype was found a few times. The rearrangement links TRBV5-4 to TRBJ2-3; D is perhaps TRBD1 (5 bases). The germline gives CDR1 SGHNT, CDR2 YYREEE (reference sequence). The CDR3 loop spans 16 amino acids. V was shortened by 3 bases and J by 2 bases, with 16 bases between the two germline ends. In DNA form, the CDR3 reads TGTGCCAGCAGCTGGGGCCTCCGCGGAGACACAGATACGCAGTATTTT. Its protein product is CASSWGLRGDTDTQYF.